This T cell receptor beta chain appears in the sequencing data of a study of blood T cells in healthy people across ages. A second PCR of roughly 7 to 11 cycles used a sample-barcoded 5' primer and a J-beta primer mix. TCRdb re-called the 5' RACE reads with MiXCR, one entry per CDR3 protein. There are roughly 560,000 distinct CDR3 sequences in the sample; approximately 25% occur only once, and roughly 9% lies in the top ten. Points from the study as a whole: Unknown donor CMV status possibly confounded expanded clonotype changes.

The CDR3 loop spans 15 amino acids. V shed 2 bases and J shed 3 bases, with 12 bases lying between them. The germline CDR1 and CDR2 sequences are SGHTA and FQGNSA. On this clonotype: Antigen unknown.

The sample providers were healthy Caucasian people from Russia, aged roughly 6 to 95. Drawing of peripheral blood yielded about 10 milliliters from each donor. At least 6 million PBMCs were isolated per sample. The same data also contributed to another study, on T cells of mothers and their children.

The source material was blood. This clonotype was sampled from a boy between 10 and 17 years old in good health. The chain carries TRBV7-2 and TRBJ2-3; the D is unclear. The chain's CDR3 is CASSLTSFGTDTQYF. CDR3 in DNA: TGTGCCAGCAGCTTAACATCATTCGGGACAGATACGCAGTATTTT.